Below are 16 T cell receptor beta chains sequenced from a single sample in a study of sequential checkpoint blockade in melanoma. This table comes from immunoSEQ multiplex PCR, and its TCRdb copy is limited to in-frame clones, with some not included. The sample contains about 6,900 clones, around 78% of which appear only once. Noted treatment: randomized to nivolumab then ipilimumab (arm A) or the reverse (arm B). The sample here was CD8+ T cells sorted from blood (inferred from file names), taken from a patient given nivolumab and ipilimumab in sequence. The receptors stem from a human donor with melanoma.

This clone was seen a few times. The chain links TRBV5-1 to TRBJ2-3; 8 bases line up with TRBD1. Germline V gene sequence: CDR1 SGHRS, CDR2 YFSETQ. The CDR3 runs to 15 residues. Trimming removed 7 bases from V and 0 bases from J; junction bases left unmatched: 7. CDR3 DNA sequence: TGCGCCAGCGGACAGGGTGAAACTAGCACAGATACGCAGTATTTT. Its protein is CASGQGETSTDTQYF.

The chain uses TRBV7-3 and TRBJ2-3; D call uncertain. Germline values: CDR1 SGHTA, CDR2 FQGTGA. This CDR3 spans 15 amino acids. Between the trimmed V and J ends, which lost 0 bases and 3 bases, there was a span of 10 bases. CDR3 sequence (DNA): TGTGCCAGCAGCTTAACCGTCAGTATAACAGATACGCAGTATTTT. This codes for CASSLTVSITDTQYF.

The V and J genes are TRBV5-1 and TRBJ1-1, with TRBD1 matching 9 bases. Germline V gene data show CDR1 as SGHRS and CDR2 as YFSETQ. V shed 2 bases, J shed 8 bases, and the junction held 13 bases outside the gene matches. CDR3 size: 16 residues. The CDR3: CASSFPGQGSNGEAFF. As DNA, the CDR3 is TGCGCCAGCAGCTTCCCGGGACAGGGCTCAAACGGAGAAGCTTTCTTT.

The rearrangement links TRBV10-3 to TRBJ1-2; 8 bases are a match to TRBD1. Germline CDR1 reads ENHRY; CDR2 reads SYGVKD. J was trimmed by 2 bases and V by 10 bases; bases with no gene match: 6. This CDR3 contains 13 residues. The CDR3 nucleotides are TGTGCCACCCTGGGACAGGCAAACTATGGCTACACCTTC. This codes for CATLGQANYGYTF.

There are a few counts of this clone. This chain links TRBV27 with TRBJ2-7; 8 bases align to TRBD2. V was pared by 4 bases and J by 3 bases, with 8 bases of the junction left unmatched. Germline-derived CDR1 and CDR2 are MNHEY and SMNVEV (reference sequence). The CDR3 runs to 15 residues. The CDR3 protein is CASSSIAAGVYEQYF. CDR3 in DNA: TGTGCCAGCAGTTCTATCGCAGCGGGAGTCTACGAGCAGTACTTC.

Only a few counts were recorded for this clone. The chain is built from TRBV6-1 and TRBJ2-1; 11 nucleotides align to TRBD2. CDR3 length: 14 residues. Trimming took 6 bases from V and 8 from J; bases not matched to a gene: 6. Looked up from germline, CDR1 is MNHNS and CDR2 is SASEGT. The CDR3 loop is CASRLAGEYYEQFF. In nucleotides, the CDR3 is TGTGCCAGCAGACTAGCGGGAGAGTATTATGAGCAGTTCTTC.

This clone came up a few times. This chain connects TRBV7-9 to TRBJ2-7; TRBD2 matches at 14 bases. V shed 5 bases, J shed 2 bases, and the junction held 5 bases outside the gene matches. CDR1 is SEHNR, CDR2 FQNEAQ, per germline (reference sequence). CDR3 length: 16 residues. CDR3 protein: CASSTGTSGRTYEQYF. CDR3 in DNA: TGTGCCAGCAGCACCGGGACTAGCGGGAGAACCTACGAGCAGTACTTC.

The chain uses TRBV5-4 and TRBJ1-1; a weak D match, TRBD1 (5 bases). Germline V lookup: CDR1 SGHNT, CDR2 YYREEE (reference sequence). V lost 1 base and J 0 bases, leaving 10 bases between the germline ends. The CDR3 contains 15 residues. CDR3 region: CASSLQGSMNTEAFF. CDR3 coding DNA: TGTGCCAGCAGCTTGCAGGGATCGATGAACACTGAAGCTTTCTTT. The full variable domain, completed using reference TRBV5-4 and TRBJ1-1, is ETGVTQSPTHLIKTRGQQVTLRCSSQSGHNTVSWYQQALGQGPQFIFQYYREEENGRGNFPPRFSGLQFPNYSSELNVNALELDDSALYLCASSLQGSMNTEAFFGQGTRLTVV.

This rearrangement joins TRBV18 to TRBJ1-1; D might be TRBD1 (5 bases). Looked up from germline, CDR1 is KGHSH and CDR2 is LQKENI. The V end lost 2 bases, the J end lost 4 bases, and 20 bases lay between the germline ends. This CDR3 has 17 residues. CDR3 loop: CASSPGELGVFGTEAFF. The CDR3 nucleotides read TGTGCCAGCTCACCAGGAGAGTTAGGGGTTTTCGGCACTGAAGCTTTCTTT.

This clone was observed a few times. V gene TRBV19 combines with J gene TRBJ2-7, with 7 nucleotides matching TRBD2. The V and J ends lost 2 bases and 4 bases, in that order; junction bases with no gene match: 8. Germline V lookup: CDR1 LNHDA, CDR2 SQIVND (reference sequence). The CDR3 has 15 residues. The CDR3 DNA sequence: TGTGCCAGTAGTATATCTGCGCGGGGGTTGTACGAGCAGTACTTC. It is translated as CASSISARGLYEQYF.

This clone was recorded only once. The chain employs TRBV9 and TRBJ2-7; a weak D match, TRBD1 (5 bases). This CDR3 contains 12 residues. V was cut by 3 bases and J by 4 bases, with 8 bases left in between. The germline V gene has CDR1 SGDLS and CDR2 YYNGEE. The CDR3 coding sequence is TGTGCCAGCAGCGGCCAGGGTTACGAGCAGTACTTC. Its translation: CASSGQGYEQYF.

CDR3 sequence reads: CASRVGSGNFNEQFF. DNA of the CDR3: TGTGCCAGCAGAGTAGGTAGCGGGAATTTTAATGAGCAGTTCTTC. The rearrangement links TRBV2 to TRBJ2-1, with 8 bases that match TRBD2. The CDR3 sequence is 15 residues long. V dropped 6 bases and J dropped 7; count of bases not matched to a gene: 11. Germline CDR1 is SNHLY and CDR2 is FYNNEI.

The CDR3 loop reads CASSFQREIDEQFF. The CDR3 DNA follows: TGTGCCAGCAGTTTTCAGCGGGAGATCGATGAGCAGTTCTTC. The rearrangement links TRBV28 to TRBJ2-1; 8 nucleotides align to TRBD2. Germline V gene lookup returns CDR1 MDHEN and CDR2 SYDVKM. Losses at the gene ends were 3 bases for V and 8 bases for J; bases not matched to a gene: 6. The CDR3 length is 14 residues.

The CDR3 spells CASSPPSTSGSNEQFF. CDR3 coding DNA: TGTGCCAGCAGCCCCCCATCCACTAGCGGGAGCAATGAGCAGTTCTTC. J is TRBJ2-1 and V is TRBV9; TRBD2 matches 11 bases. The trim removed 4 bases at V and 6 bases at J, leaving 9 bases unmatched. The CDR3 has 16 amino acids. Germline V gene lookup returns CDR1 SGDLS and CDR2 YYNGEE. Using reference TRBV9 and TRBJ2-1 for the parts outside the CDR3, the full variable domain is DSGVTQTPKHLITATGQRVTLRCSPRSGDLSVYWYQQSLDQGLQFLIQYYNGEERAKGNILERFSAQQFPDLHSELNLSSLELGDSALYFCASSPPSTSGSNEQFFGPGTRLTVL.

The genes are TRBV5-1 and TRBJ2-5; 9 bases align to TRBD1. The tail of the sequence fits TRBJ2-7 better, so the J call may be wrong. Germline values: CDR1 SGHRS, CDR2 YFSETQ. This CDR3 has 14 amino acids. The CDR3 nucleotides read TGCGCCAGCAGCCCGGGACAGGGTCACTACGAGCAGTACTTC. Residues: CASSPGQGHYEQYF.

The chain couples TRBV19 to TRBJ2-5, with 8 bases that match TRBD2. The germline V gene has CDR1 LNHDA and CDR2 SQIVND (reference sequence). The CDR3 is 15 residues long. J lost 5 bases, V lost 3 bases, and 8 bases had no gene match. The CDR3 is CASSIRGGRMETQYF. The CDR3 region has the DNA TGTGCCAGTAGTATCCGTGGCGGGAGGATGGAGACCCAGTACTTC.